The 7 T cell receptor beta chains given below trace back to one sample, sequenced in a study of shared clonotypes between healthy human individuals. The method was immunoSEQ multiplex PCR; TCRdb's version includes in-frame clones alone and lacks a portion of them. The repertoire holds over a million clones, 70% to 80% seen once, with 0.5% to 0.6% in the top ten. The sequenced material came from memory CD4+ T cells from PBMCs. Subset described: CD45RA-negative fraction. The receptor source for this set is a young man in good health. Some clones in this sample may be carry-over from other donors' samples.

This chain links TRBV28 with TRBJ2-6, with D unclear. V shed 3 bases and J shed 0 bases, with 9 bases lying between them. The CDR3 covers 16 residues. From germline, CDR1 is MDHEN and CDR2 SYDVKM. Written as DNA, the CDR3 is TGTGCCAGCAGTTTGACTCTCAGCTCTGGGGCCAACGTCCTGACTTTC. As protein: CASSLTLSSGANVLTF.

With regard to this clone: This may be a read error, as it is one base from a much larger clone. The chain has TRBV7-2 and TRBJ1-1; D is uncertain. The CDR3 consists of 11 residues. CDR1 is SGHTA and CDR2 is FQGNSA in the germline V gene. Between the trimmed V and J ends, which lost 6 bases and 3 bases, there was a span of 5 bases. CDR3 DNA sequence: TGTGCCAGCAGTGTCGACACTGAAGCTTTCTTT. Protein product: CASSVDTEAFF.

The genes are TRBV27 and TRBJ2-5; 8 bases agree with TRBD1. CDR3 size: 14 residues. CDR1 and CDR2 (germline): MNHEY, SMNVEV (reference sequence). The trim removed 5 bases at V and 4 bases at J, leaving 6 bases unmatched. This CDR3 reads CASSPGTGGETQYF. DNA of the CDR3: TGTGCCAGCAGTCCCGGGACAGGTGGAGAGACCCAGTACTTC.

This clone was seen once. The V gene is TRBV7-3, the J gene TRBJ2-1; D might be TRBD2 (6 bases). The germline gives CDR1 SGHTA, CDR2 FQGTGA. V was shortened by 0 bases and J by 10 bases, with 10 bases between the two germline ends. This CDR3 contains 13 residues. DNA for the CDR3: TGTGCCAGCAGCTTAACATTTGCGGGGGAGCAGTTCTTC. Encoded protein: CASSLTFAGEQFF.

The chain couples TRBV6-1 to TRBJ2-7, with 7 bases matching TRBD1. The CDR3 contains 15 residues. V trimming: 6 bases; J trimming: 0 bases; junction bases outside the gene matches: 8. Germline loops: CDR1 MNHNS, CDR2 SASEGT. CDR3 bases: TGTGCCAGCAGGGCCGACAGGGTGAGCTCCTACGAGCAGTACTTC. Its translation is CASRADRVSSYEQYF.

Note on this clone: Other nucleotide sequences from this sample produce the same CDR3. V usage is TRBV5-1 and J usage is TRBJ2-5; D is possibly TRBD1 (6 bases). Germline-derived CDR1 and CDR2 are SGHRS and YFSETQ. Trimming cost V 5 bases and J 3 bases, with 8 bases left between them. This CDR3 is 12 amino acids long. The CDR3 nucleotides are TGCGCCAGCAGAAGACAGGAAGAGACCCAGTACTTC. The encoded protein is CASRRQEETQYF.

This clone was observed once. This rearrangement joins TRBV19 to TRBJ2-3; a possible D gene is TRBD1 (5 bases). CDR1 is LNHDA, CDR2 SQIVND, per germline (reference sequence). The V end lost 5 bases, the J end lost 1 base, and 7 bases lay between the germline ends. This CDR3 is 13 amino acids long. The CDR3 reads CASSGARTDTQYF. CDR3 bases: TGTGCCAGTAGTGGGGCCCGCACAGATACGCAGTATTTT.